This T cell receptor (beta chain) comes out of a study of T-cell reconstitution after alpha-beta-depleted transplantation in children. V dropped 6 bases and J dropped 0 bases, with 9 bases sitting between them. The CDR3 covers 12 residues. The germline V gene encodes CDR1 SQVTM and CDR2 ANQGSEA. As it was prepared, the TCRbeta library received unique molecular identifiers. TCRdb ran MiXCR on the PCR reads and lists one entry per CDR3 protein. Here the sample spans about 610,000 distinct CDR3 sequences, roughly a tenth being singletons. This clonotype appeared a few times. The specimen was PBMCs from the stem cell graft donor, collected from the stem cell graft. V is TRBV29-1 and J is TRBJ2-7; maybe TRBD2 (5 bases). The clonotype was recovered from a human donor who donated a stem cell graft to a child with acute myeloid leukemia. CDR3 in amino acids: CSVEVHSYEQYF. DNA for the CDR3: TGCAGCGTGGAGGTCCACTCCTACGAGCAGTACTTC.